This T cell receptor beta chain stems from a study of identical twins. Regarding the study as a whole: Models underestimated how often monozygotic twins shared out-of-frame TCR alpha.

A word on this clonotype: What it recognizes is unknown.

TCRdb analysed the 5' RACE reads with MiXCR anew, one entry per CDR3 protein. The data show 520,000 or so distinct CDR3 sequences, 20% to 25% seen once. These records were also assigned to another study, of T cells expressing NK-cell markers.

The source of this sequence is a woman in her late teens or twenties in good health. Sequenced sample: CD4+ T cells sorted from blood.

CDR3 loop: CASSGIDRDFNEQFF. The CDR3 DNA follows: TGTGCCAGCAGCGGGATCGACAGGGATTTTAATGAGCAGTTCTTC. The chain recombines TRBV5-6 with TRBJ2-1; 7 nucleotides align to TRBD1. V was pared by 4 bases and J by 7 bases, with 11 bases of the junction left unmatched. Germline CDR1 reads SGHDT; CDR2 reads YYEEEE. The CDR3 is made up of 15 amino acids.